The source of this T cell receptor (beta chain) is a study of T cells in Graves' hyperthyroidism and ophthalmopathy. Study-level information: The initial diagnosis was the point when peripheral blood was collected, ahead of any treatment.

Researchers amplified the TCR beta CDR3 regions from RNA transcripts. First-round RT-PCR with HTBI primers amplified the TCR CDR3 region. Via MiXCR, TCRdb re-called the multiplex PCR reads, giving one row per CDR3 protein. The sample holds about 260,000 distinct CDR3 sequences, around a quarter seen once. There are many counts of this clonotype. This CDR3 is built from 12 residues. Looked up from germline, CDR1 is DFQATT and CDR2 is SNEGSKA (reference sequence). V was cut by 6 bases and J by 5 bases, with 13 bases left in between. Clinical symptoms, serum thyroxine, TRAb, thyroid ultrasound and orbital computed tomography established diagnosis.

Sequenced: blood. This TCR was sampled from a man aged 35 to 55 with Graves' hyperthyroidism that later progressed to Graves' ophthalmopathy. The chain uses TRBV20-1 and TRBJ1-1; D gene uncertain. The DNA of the CDR3 is TGCAGTGCCCCCGGTGGCGAGACTGAAGCTTTCTTT. Protein product: CSAPGGETEAFF.